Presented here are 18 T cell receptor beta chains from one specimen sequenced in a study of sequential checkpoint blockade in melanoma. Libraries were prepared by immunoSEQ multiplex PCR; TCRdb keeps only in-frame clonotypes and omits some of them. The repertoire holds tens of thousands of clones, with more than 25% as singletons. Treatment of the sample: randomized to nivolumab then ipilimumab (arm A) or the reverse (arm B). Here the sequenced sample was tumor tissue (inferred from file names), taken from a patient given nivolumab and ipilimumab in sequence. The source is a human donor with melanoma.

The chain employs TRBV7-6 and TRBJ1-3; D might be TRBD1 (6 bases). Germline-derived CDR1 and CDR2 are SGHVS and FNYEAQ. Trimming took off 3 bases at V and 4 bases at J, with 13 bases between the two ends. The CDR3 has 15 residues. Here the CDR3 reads CASSFSWGPGNTIYF. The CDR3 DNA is TGTGCCAGCAGCTTCTCGTGGGGGCCCGGAAACACCATATATTTT.

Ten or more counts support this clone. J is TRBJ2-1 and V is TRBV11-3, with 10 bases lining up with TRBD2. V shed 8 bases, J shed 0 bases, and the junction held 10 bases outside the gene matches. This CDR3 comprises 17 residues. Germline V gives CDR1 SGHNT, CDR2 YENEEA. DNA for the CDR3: TGTGCCAGCGCATTTCCGGCTAGCGGGAGCTCCTACAATGAGCAGTTCTTC. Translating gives CASAFPASGSSYNEQFF.

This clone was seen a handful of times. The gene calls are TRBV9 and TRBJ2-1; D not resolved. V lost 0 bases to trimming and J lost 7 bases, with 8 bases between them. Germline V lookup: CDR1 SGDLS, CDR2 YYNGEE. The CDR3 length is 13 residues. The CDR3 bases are TGTGCCAGCAGCGTAGCGAGACAAAATGAGCAGTTCTTC. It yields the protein CASSVARQNEQFF.

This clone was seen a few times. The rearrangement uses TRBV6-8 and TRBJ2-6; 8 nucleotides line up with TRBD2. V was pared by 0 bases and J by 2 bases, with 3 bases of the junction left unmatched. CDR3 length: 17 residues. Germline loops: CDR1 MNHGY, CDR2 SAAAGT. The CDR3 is CASSYSRGAAGANVLTF. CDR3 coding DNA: TGTGCCAGCAGTTACTCGCGGGGGGCAGCTGGGGCCAACGTCCTGACTTTC.

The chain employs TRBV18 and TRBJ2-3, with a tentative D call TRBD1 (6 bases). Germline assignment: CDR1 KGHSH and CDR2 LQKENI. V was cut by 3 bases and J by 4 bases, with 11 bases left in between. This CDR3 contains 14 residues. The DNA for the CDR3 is TGTGCCAGCTCACCGGTATCAGGGGCAGATACGCAGTATTTT. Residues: CASSPVSGADTQYF.

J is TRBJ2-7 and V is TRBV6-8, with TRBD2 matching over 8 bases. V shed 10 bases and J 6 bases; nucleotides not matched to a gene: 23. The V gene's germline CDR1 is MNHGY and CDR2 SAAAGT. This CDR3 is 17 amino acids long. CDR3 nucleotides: TGTGCCATCACCGGGGTTAAGGGGCCCGGGGGGGTCCGCGAGCAGTACTTC. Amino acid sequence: CAITGVKGPGGVREQYF.

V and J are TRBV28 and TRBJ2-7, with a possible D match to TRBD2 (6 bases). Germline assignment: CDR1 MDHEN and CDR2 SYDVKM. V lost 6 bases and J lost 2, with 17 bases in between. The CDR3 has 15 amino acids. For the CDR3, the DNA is TGTGCCAGCAGCTCTCCGGCGGCGGGAACCTACGAGCAGTACTTC. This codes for CASSSPAAGTYEQYF. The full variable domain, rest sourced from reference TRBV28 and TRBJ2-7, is DVKVTQSSRYLVKRTGEKVFLECVQDMDHENMFWYRQDPGLGLRLIYFSYDVKMKEKGDIPEGYSVSREKKERFSLILESASTNQTSMYLCASSSPAAGTYEQYFGPGTRLTVT.

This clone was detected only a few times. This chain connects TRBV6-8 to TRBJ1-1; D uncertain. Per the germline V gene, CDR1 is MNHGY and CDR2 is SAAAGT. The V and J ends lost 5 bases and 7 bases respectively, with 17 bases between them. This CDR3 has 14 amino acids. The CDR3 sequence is CASSPFSGVGEAFF. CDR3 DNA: TGTGCCAGCAGTCCCTTCTCGGGTGTTGGTGAAGCTTTCTTT.

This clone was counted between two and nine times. In DNA, the CDR3 is TGTGCCAGCAGTGAGGGACTAGCGGCCCGCACAGATACGCAGTATTTT. This translates into CASSEGLAARTDTQYF. The gene calls are TRBV6-8 and TRBJ2-3, with TRBD2 identical over 11 bases. This CDR3 comprises 16 residues. The germline V gene encodes CDR1 MNHGY and CDR2 SAAAGT. V dropped 5 bases and J dropped 1; count of bases not matched to a gene: 5.

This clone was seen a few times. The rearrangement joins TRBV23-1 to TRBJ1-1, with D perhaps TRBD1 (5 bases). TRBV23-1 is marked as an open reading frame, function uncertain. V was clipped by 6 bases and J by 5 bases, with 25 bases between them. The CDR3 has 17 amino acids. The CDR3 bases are TGCGCCAGCAGCCAACCCTCTTGGGGGGTGTCGGGGACTGAAGCTTTCTTT. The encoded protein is CASSQPSWGVSGTEAFF.

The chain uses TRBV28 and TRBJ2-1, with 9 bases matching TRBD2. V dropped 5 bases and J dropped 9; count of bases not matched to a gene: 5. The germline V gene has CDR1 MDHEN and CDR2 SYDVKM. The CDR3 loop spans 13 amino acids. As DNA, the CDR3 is TGTGCCAGCAGTCACCGACTAGCGGCTGAGCAGTTCTTC. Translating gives CASSHRLAAEQFF.

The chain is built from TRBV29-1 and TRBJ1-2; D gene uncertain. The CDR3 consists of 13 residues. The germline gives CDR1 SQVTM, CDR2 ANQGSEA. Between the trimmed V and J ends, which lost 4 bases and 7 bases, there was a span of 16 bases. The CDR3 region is CSVVRSIESGYTF. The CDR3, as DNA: TGCAGCGTTGTCAGGTCCATTGAGAGTGGCTACACCTTC.

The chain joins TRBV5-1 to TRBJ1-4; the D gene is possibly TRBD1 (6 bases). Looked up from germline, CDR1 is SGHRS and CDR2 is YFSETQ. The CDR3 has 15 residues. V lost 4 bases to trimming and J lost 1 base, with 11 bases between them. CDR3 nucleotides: TGCGCCAGCAGCGGCCAGGGGATAACTAATGAAAAACTGTTTTTT. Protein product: CASSGQGITNEKLFF.

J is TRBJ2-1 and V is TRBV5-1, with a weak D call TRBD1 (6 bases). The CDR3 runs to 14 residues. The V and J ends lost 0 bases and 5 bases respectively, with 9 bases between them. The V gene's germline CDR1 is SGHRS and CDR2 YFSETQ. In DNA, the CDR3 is TGCGCCAGCAGCTTGGGGGCAGGGGACAATGAGCAGTTCTTC. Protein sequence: CASSLGAGDNEQFF.

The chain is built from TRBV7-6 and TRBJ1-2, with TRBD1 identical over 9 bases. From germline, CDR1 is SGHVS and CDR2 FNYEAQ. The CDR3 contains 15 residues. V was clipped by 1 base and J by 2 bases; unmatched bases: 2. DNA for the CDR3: TGTGCCAGCAGCTTAGTAGGGACAGGGAACTATGGCTACACCTTC. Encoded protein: CASSLVGTGNYGYTF.

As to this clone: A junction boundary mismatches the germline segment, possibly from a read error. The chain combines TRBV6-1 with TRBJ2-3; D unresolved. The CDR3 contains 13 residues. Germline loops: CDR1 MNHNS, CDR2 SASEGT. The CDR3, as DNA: TGTGCCAGCAGTGAAGGGGCGGCAGAAACGCAGTATTTT. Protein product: CASSEGAAETQYF.

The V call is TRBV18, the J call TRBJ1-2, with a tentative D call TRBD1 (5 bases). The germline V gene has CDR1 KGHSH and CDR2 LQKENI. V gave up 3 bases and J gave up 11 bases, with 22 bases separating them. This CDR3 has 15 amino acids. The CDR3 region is CASSPLPGEGSPYTF. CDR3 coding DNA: TGTGCCAGCTCACCCCTACCGGGGGAGGGATCACCTTACACCTTC.

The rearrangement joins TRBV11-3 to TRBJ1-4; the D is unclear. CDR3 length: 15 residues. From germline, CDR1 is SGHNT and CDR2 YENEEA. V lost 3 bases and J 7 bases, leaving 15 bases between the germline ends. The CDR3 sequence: CASSFDLSRGEKLFF. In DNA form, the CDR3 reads TGTGCCAGCAGCTTCGACCTCTCCAGAGGTGAAAAACTGTTTTTT.